Reported below is one TCR beta chain. Its antigen is currently not known. The sample contains more than one DNA sequence encoding this CDR3. The receptor library was made with the immunoSEQ multiplex PCR assay. The multiplex PCR relied on a mix of 60 forward primers for TCR Vbeta segments and 13 reverse primers for TCR Jbeta segments. Amplification of the CDR3 region of rearranged TCR beta genes was performed with a multiplex PCR assay on genomic DNA. On the Illumina HiSeq System, the amplified TCR beta libraries were sequenced as 87-base-pair reads. As for how the authors treated the data: A later analysis tallied tens of millions of unique TCR beta chains across the 666 repertoires, and approximately 12 million of those chains were shared by two or more donors. To remove PCR and sequencing errors, raw reads were error-corrected and collapsed into unique sequences using a nearest-neighbor algorithm that merged closely related sequences. CDR3 sequences were aligned to IMGT reference sequences to assign V, D and J gene segments. Each retained sequence needed at least a six-nucleotide match to both a V gene segment and a J gene segment. A rearrangement counted as productive if the CDR3 had no stop codons and remained in frame with V and J, and every other rearrangement counted as non-productive. CDR3 was defined by IMGT convention, running from the second conserved V-encoded cysteine to the conserved J-encoded phenylalanine. The earlier analysis of some 580 of the donors excluded any sequence lacking an unambiguous match to a single V gene segment. An earlier analysis of fewer than 650 of the donors classified V segments as functional when productive rearrangements were above 56.7% and as segregating when the standard deviation between donors was above 5%. To diagnose cytomegalovirus status from the catalog of TCR beta chain sequences, a statistical classification framework was built. V and J gene assignment, in a later analysis, came from comparing TCR nucleotide sequences with IMGT/GENE-DB human TR gene sequences. Using the TCRdist pipeline, a later analysis assigned CDR3 sequences along with most-parsimonious VDJ recombination scenarios. In a later analysis, each TCR beta chain was defined by its CDR3 amino acid sequence together with its V-gene family, and reads lacking a unique V-gene family were excluded. In a later analysis, fewer than 600 highly shared, low-generation-probability nucleotide sequences were removed to address suspected cross-contamination and a sequencing artifact. In a later analysis, a clonal expansion index for each public chain was calculated from normalized within-repertoire ranks of inferred template counts. In a later analysis, generation probabilities were computed using a VDJ recombination model fitted to out-of-frame rearrangements, and the results were checked against IGoR. A later analysis scored TCR-TCR, TCR-HLA and TCR-CMV co-occurrence with hypergeometric tests, applying a repertoire-size bias correction to TCR pairs. In a later analysis, false discovery rates were estimated by permuting HLA or CMV assignments 20 times. In a later analysis, co-occurring TCRs were grouped using DBSCAN, and TCRdist sequence similarity was added for clustering within HLA-allele-positive subsets. Repertoires with fewer than 30,000 or more than 120,000 public chains were left out of co-occurrence clustering, as were five repertoires with anomalous nucleotide sharing. The source is immuneACCESS, and TCRdb retained only in-frame sequences with V and J called. Part of the clones is not carried over; for the studies checked, unresolved V genes explain less than half of this, and the remainder is unexplained. That table is the source of V, J and clone size, and D and trimming were worked out from the DNA. The table of this sample itemizes 200,000 or so clones. Roughly 0.74% of the sample goes to the ten largest clones.

The sample belongs to a study of cytomegalovirus exposure and HLA in healthy donors (dated by TCRdb to about 2017). Study-level background: An earlier analysis of several hundred of the donors reported about 280 Gb of sequence data and 90 million to 120 million unique TCR beta sequences obtained from 180 million or so T cells. An early release that covered around 590 HLA-typed donors contained approximately 300 gigabases of sequencing data and approximately 85 million unique TCR sequences. Among the roughly 400 genotyped donors, about 83% belonged to the genetic ancestry cluster associated with self-reported Caucasian donors. The study aimed to test whether signatures of past pathogen exposure could be identified by cataloging public T cell receptors. Using immunosequencing, the study profiled T cell repertoires from some 670 subjects and related those repertoires to cytomegalovirus serostatus. Besides the first cohort of around 700 subjects, a separate validation cohort made up of 95 to 150 different subjects was used. To predict cytomegalovirus infection status, the study combined high-throughput TCR immunosequencing, statistical association of individual TCRs with disease status, and machine learning. In a later analysis, previously published TCR beta repertoires from 670 or so donors were re-analyzed and high-resolution HLA genotyping was added so that TCR occurrence patterns could be studied. Rather than using new phenotypic data, the later analysis identified candidate immune exposures from TCR beta sequences and from how often those sequences occurred across donors. An earlier analysis of approximately 630 of the donors applied high-throughput TCR beta sequencing to assess whether each TCR beta V gene segment acted as functional or pseudogenic. Alongside the repertoire data, information on donor age, sex, ethnicity and CMV serostatus was compiled. In a later genetic analysis, genome-wide SNP genotypes for about 65% of the roughly 700 donors were used, and that subset was treated as a discovery cohort. All discovery cohort repertoires had been generated on a single sequencing platform. Class I and class II HLA loci were covered by the typing at four-digit resolution. The number of typed donors differed by locus: about 620-640 for A, B, C, DRB1 and DQB1; about 520 for DQA1; 606 for DPA1; and some 450 for DPB1. Four to six DR-DQ haplotypes were handled as single units for association and clustering, since linkage in the cohort was strong. Among over 350 genotyped donors of the cohort, an average of approximately 250,000 unique TCR beta nucleotide sequences were sequenced per donor, roughly 18% of them non-productive. What the research found in general, with its limitations: According to a later analysis, most CMV-associated TCR beta chains appeared to be HLA-restricted, and the HLA associations seemed to be driven largely by CMV exposure. In a later genetic analysis, fewer N-insertions in productive TCRs were reported among donors in an Asian-associated ancestry cluster than the approximately 630-donor mean. A later analysis associated about 18,000 TCR beta sequences with specific HLA alleles at a false discovery rate of 0.05. In a later analysis, several top co-occurrence clusters were reported to appear linked to parvovirus B19, influenza, CMV and Epstein-Barr virus. A later genetic analysis associated a missense DCLRE1C variant with V-gene and J-gene trimming of TCR beta chains, and an independent cohort replicated the association. In a later analysis, TCR association rates were found to vary across HLA loci, with the most associated TCRs seen for DRB1 alleles and the fewest for HLA-C alleles. The presence/absence analyses assumed that sequencing depth was roughly uniform across donors, and that assumption may not be true. The study listed 150 to 200 TCR beta chains as associated with cytomegalovirus. Compared with equally common non-associated chains, HLA-associated TCR beta chains in a later analysis were more clonally expanded and had lower generation probabilities. Assigning TCR associations to individual alleles was difficult when HLA alleles, especially DR and DQ, strongly co-occurred. The authors suggested that the approach could potentially be generalized to other disease states and immunological phenotypes. In vitro tests confirmed that a few of the cytomegalovirus-associated TCR beta chains recognize cytomegalovirus antigens. Because HLA typing was missing for some donors at each locus, association tests included only the typed subset. In an earlier analysis of about 600 of the donors, most TCR beta V segments appeared in productive rearrangements about 87% or about 30% of the time, broadly matching IMGT annotations. Linkage disequilibrium might explain the correlated functional status among segregating V segments, but an unknown experimental factor could not be ruled out. The earlier analysis of around 600 of the donors excluded approximately 15 rarely observed V segments, including chromosome 9 orphons, because counts were too low. The only immune exposure information available for the cohort was CMV serostatus. The sequencing pipeline was judged likely to have produced a cluster of highly shared sequence variants as a technical artifact. In this cohort, only TCR beta chains were sequenced, and detectable features were limited by the absence of alpha or paired-chain data. A further reported finding was that TCR beta sequences accurately predicted the HLA-A and HLA-B alleles for most subjects in the first cohort. Most TCR sequences were seen in very few donors, while some public TCRs were found in many individuals. The classifier was reported to diagnose cytomegalovirus status with high specificity and sensitivity in both the original cohort and the validation cohort.

The cohort was made up of 500 to 850 healthy bone marrow donors. At the time of sampling, all cohort members were nominally healthy, though unrecorded immune exposures were likely present. The donor was CMV seronegative and belonged to the group of 352 seronegative cohort members. A peripheral blood sample was provided by each donor, and peripheral blood mononuclear cells were used for TCR beta sequencing. Genomic DNA extraction from the blood cell samples was performed with the Qiagen DNeasy Blood Extraction Kit. This clonotype originated in a boy aged 10-17 years in good health and CMV-seronegative. The specimen sequenced was PBMCs.

The DNA is as follows: TGTGCCAGCAGCTTGACTGGAATGCCCGTAGATACGCAGTATTTT. Its coded protein is CASSLTGMPVDTQYF. The chain links TRBV14 with TRBJ2-3; the D gene identity is not certain. For CDR1 and CDR2, the germline V gene lists SGHDN and FVKESK. The V end loses 5 bases and the J end loses 5 bases, and a stretch of 17 bases separates them. The CDR3 covers 15 residues, taking in both the cysteine and the phenylalanine. Only the CDR3 DNA stays, 45 bases, in frame from base 1.